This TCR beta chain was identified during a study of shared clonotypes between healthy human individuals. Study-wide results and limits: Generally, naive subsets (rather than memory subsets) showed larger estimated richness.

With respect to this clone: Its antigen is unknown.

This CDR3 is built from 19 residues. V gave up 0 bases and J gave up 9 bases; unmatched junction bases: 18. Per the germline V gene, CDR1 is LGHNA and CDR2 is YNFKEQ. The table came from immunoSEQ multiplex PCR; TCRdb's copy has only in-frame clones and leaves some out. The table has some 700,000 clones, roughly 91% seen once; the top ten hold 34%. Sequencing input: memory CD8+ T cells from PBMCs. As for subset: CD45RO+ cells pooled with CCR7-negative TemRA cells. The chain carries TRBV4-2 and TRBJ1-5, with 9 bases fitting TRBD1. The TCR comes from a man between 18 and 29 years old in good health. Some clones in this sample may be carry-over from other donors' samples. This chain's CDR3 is CASSQERNTGTGRRGPQHF. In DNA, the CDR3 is TGTGCCAGCAGCCAAGAGCGTAATACCGGGACAGGGCGCCGTGGGCCCCAGCATTTT.